This is a list of T cell receptor beta chains from one sample in a study of blood T cell repertoires in COVID-19. Profiled with immunoSEQ multiplex PCR; TCRdb holds only in-frame clones, not every one. Here the sample spans approximately 300,000 clones, roughly nine tenths being singletons. The specimen was peripheral blood. The receptors here all came from a man younger than 30 with active or convalescent COVID-19. Each CDR3 is given with its conserved first and last residue. The order of the fields is D gene, V gene, clone size, J gene, CDR3 protein, CDR3 DNA. A D gene is named only where the DNA matches it firmly. Only some rows state a clone size, as once, few, many or a class for expanded clones.

TRBD1,TRBV18,NA,TRBJ1-2,CASSRQGADYGYTF,TGTGCCAGCTCACGACAGGGGGCTGACTATGGCTACACCTTC
NA,TRBV6-5,NA,TRBJ1-5,CASSYVSDQPQHF,TGTGCCAGCAGTTATGTGAGCGATCAGCCCCAGCATTTT
NA,TRBV29-1,NA,TRBJ2-1,CSVGSYNEQFF,TGCAGCGTTGGTTCGTACAATGAGCAGTTCTTC
TRBD1,TRBV6-5,NA,TRBJ1-1,CASSLGRGRTEAFF,TGTGCCAGCAGCCTAGGCAGGGGGCGCACTGAAGCTTTCTTT
NA,TRBV14,NA,TRBJ1-2,CASSQASRQPFNYGYTF,TGTGCCAGCAGCCAAGCCTCCCGACAGCCATTTAACTATGGCTACACCTTC
TRBD2,TRBV9,NA,TRBJ2-3,CASSIAGDLTDTQYF,TGTGCCAGTAGTATAGCGGGGGACCTCACAGATACGCAGTATTTT
NA,TRBV12-5,NA,TRBJ1-1,CASALGVLNTEAFF,TGTGCTAGTGCCCTAGGGGTTTTGAACACTGAAGCTTTCTTT
NA,TRBV20-1,NA,TRBJ1-2,CSAPNRDGYTF,TGCAGTGCGCCTAACAGGGATGGCTACACCTTC
NA,TRBV19,NA,TRBJ1-6,CASSTRPISPLHF,TGTGCCAGTAGTACCCGTCCTATTTCACCCCTCCACTTT
NA,TRBV5-4,few,TRBJ1-5,CASSFQNQPQHF,TGTGCCAGCAGCTTTCAGAATCAGCCCCAGCATTTT